This T cell receptor (beta chain) is from a study of human T cells and chemical hapten exposure. Turning to the study itself: Alopecia areata, totalis or universalis affected patients, mainly female.

Study results and caveats: Patch test score rose with PT1 expanded TCR count, significant at thresholds 8, 16 and 32, not 4.

Regarding time point: pre-sensitization, week 0. Treatment reported: therapeutic diphenylcyclopropenone sensitization with weekly scalp DPC. The CDR3 sequence is 16 residues long. The germline V gene encodes CDR1 LGHDT and CDR2 YNNKEL (reference sequence). Deletions cut 0 bases from V and 5 bases from J, with 16 bases between. TCRdb reprocessed the RACE reads via MiXCR and lists one record per CDR3 protein. Here the sample spans a few hundred thousand distinct CDR3 sequences, approximately 5% being singletons. Concerning this clonotype: No antigen is known for it.

This chain links TRBV3-1 with TRBJ1-2; D may be TRBD1 (6 bases). This TCR was sampled from a woman under 30 with alopecia areata. Some clones in this sample may be carry-over from other donors' samples. The material sequenced was whole blood, taken in connection with sensitization to the hapten diphenylcyclopropenone (DPC). CDR3 DNA: TGTGCCAGCAGCCAAGATGGCGGGGGGGGCCGGTATGGCTACACCTTC. Encoded protein: CASSQDGGGGRYGYTF.